This T cell receptor beta chain was captured in a study of blood T cell repertoires in COVID-19 (dated by TCRdb to between 2020 and 2021). Regarding the research as a whole: Collaborator samples came from the United States, Italy and Spain and covered acute and convalescent phases of COVID-19. The samples were drawn from the first 160 participants of the ongoing ImmuneRACE study and from roughly 1,300 subjects provided by 6 global collaborators. A de-identified subject ID, COVID-19 status, age in years and sex were almost always included in the sample metadata. Deeply sampled blood TCRbeta repertoires from subjects exposed to, actively infected with, or recovered from COVID-19 were included in the dataset. The repertoires were released in a freely available public database meant as a resource for research on the immune response to SARS-CoV-2. Where available, HLA class I and class II types were taken from metadata supplied by the sample provider and were not determined by assay-based typing. The prospective study material was composed of cDNA or gDNA derived from T cells, B-cell-depleted T cells, or PBMCs.

The germline V gene sets CDR1 to MDHEN and CDR2 to SYDVKM. Trimming accounts for 6 bases at V and 1 base at J, while the number of junction bases matched to no gene is 12. The CDR3 sequence holds 17 residues, the cysteine and phenylalanine included. CDR3 DNA only is kept here, 51 bases in frame from base 1. The paper's findings and limits, for the study overall: The quantity of clinical and demographic metadata differed by source and by participant and was supplied without curation.

Comment on this clone: The clone's antigen remains unknown. No base quality information exists; no much larger clone differs at one position.

Each collaborating institution followed its own protocols to collect whole blood in K2EDTA tubes. Collaborator samples were shipped for TCRbeta analysis as frozen whole blood, isolated PBMCs, or DNA extracted from either sample type. TCRbeta CDR3 regions were amplified from genomic DNA using the immunoSEQ Assay, a bias-controlled multiplex PCR. On the study's bioinformatics: Nucleated cell counts per sample were estimated from amplification of reference gene primers within the assay. Sequence reads were collapsed and filtered to measure the absolute abundance of every unique TCRbeta CDR3 rearrangement. Productive Simpson clonality was computed per sample as the square root of Simpson's diversity index over productive rearrangements. TCRdb obtained this table from immuneACCESS and retained in-frame rearrangements with V and J assigned. These tables miss some clones; where compared with another copy, unresolved V genes account for less than half of the shortfall, and the remainder is unexplained. The D gene and trimming were derived from the DNA, and the V and J assignments and clone size from that table. This sample is represented by about 83,000 clones; around 84% of them were singletons. The ten largest clones represent over 20% of the sample.

The material sequenced was peripheral blood. Here the chain combines TRBV28 and TRBJ2-3; the junction holds 8 bases that match TRBD2. The sequence was obtained from a woman of 80 years or more in a cohort sampled during active or convalescent COVID-19. The DNA is as follows: TGTGCCAGCAGCTCGTTGCTAGCGGGTTTGGGCACAGATACGCAGTATTTT. This encodes CASSSLLAGLGTDTQYF.